This TCR beta chain was sequenced for a study of blood T cell repertoires in COVID-19. Study in general: Collection of acute and convalescent COVID-19 samples took place in the United States, Italy and Spain. In each case, the material was cDNA or gDNA derived from T cells, B-cell-depleted T cells, or PBMCs.

Methods used by the authors: Using reference gene primer amplification, nucleated cell counts were estimated. The repertoire was sequenced with immunoSEQ multiplex PCR; TCRdb's copy has only in-frame clones and lacks some. V and J calls plus clone size are reproduced from that table; the DNA served to infer D and trimming. The sample lists around 260,000 clones, over 75% occurring once. Seattle cases were enrolled at active infection and followed longitudinally. The CDR3 extends over 13 amino acids. The V gene lost 1 base and the J gene lost 5 bases, with 9 bases spanning the gap. Germline V gene sequence: CDR1 SGHRS, CDR2 YFSETQ.

The V call is TRBV5-1, the J call TRBJ2-5; weak D call: TRBD1 (6 bases). The sequenced material came from peripheral blood. The TCR sequence derives from a woman in her 70s with COVID-19, enrolled during active disease. Here the CDR3 reads CASSLQGTETQYF. The CDR3 DNA is TGCGCCAGCAGCTTGCAGGGGACGGAGACCCAGTACTTC.